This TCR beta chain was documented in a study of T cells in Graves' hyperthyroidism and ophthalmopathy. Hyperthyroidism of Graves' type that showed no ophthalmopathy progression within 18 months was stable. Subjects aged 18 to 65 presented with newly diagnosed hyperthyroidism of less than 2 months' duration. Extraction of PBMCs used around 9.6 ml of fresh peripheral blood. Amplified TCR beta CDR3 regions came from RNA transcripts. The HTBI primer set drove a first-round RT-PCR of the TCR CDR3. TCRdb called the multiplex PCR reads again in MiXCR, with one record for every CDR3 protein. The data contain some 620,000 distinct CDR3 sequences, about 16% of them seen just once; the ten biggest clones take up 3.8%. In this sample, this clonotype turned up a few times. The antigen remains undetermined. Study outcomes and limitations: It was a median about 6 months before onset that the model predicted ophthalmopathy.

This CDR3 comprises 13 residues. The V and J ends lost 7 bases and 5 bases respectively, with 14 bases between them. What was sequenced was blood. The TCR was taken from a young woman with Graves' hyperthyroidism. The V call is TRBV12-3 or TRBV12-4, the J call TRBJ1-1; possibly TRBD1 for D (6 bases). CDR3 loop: CASTQQGGTEAFF. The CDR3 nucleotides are TGTGCCAGCACCCAACAGGGTGGAACTGAAGCTTTCTTT.